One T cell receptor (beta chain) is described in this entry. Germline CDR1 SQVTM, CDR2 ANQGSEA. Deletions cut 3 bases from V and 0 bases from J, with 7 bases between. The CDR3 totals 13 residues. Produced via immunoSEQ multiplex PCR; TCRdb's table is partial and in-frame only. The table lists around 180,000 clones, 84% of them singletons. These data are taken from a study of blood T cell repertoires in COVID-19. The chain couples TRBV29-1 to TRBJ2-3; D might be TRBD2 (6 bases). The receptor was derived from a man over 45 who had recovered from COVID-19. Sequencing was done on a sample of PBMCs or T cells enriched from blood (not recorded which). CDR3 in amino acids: CSVDAGSTDTQYF. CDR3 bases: TGCAGCGTTGACGCGGGGAGCACAGATACGCAGTATTTT.